This TCR beta chain was observed in a study of cytomegalovirus exposure and HLA in healthy donors. General study findings and limits: Among TCR beta chains, those listed as cytomegalovirus-associated numbered about 160. Certain sequence variants were highly shared and formed a cluster, and this cluster was likely a sequencing artifact. As a later analysis showed, several of the most significant clusters appeared to be linked to common viral pathogens.

Comments on this clone: What it binds is not known.

PCR amplification relied on 60 Vbeta primers (plus 13 Jbeta primers). TCRdb's copy holds only in-frame clones and misses some; the assay was immunoSEQ multiplex PCR. Found here are about 35,000 clones, roughly 80% of them singletons; the top ten hold approximately 5.5%. The V and J ends lost 4 bases and 0 bases respectively, with 12 bases between them. There are 15 residues in the CDR3. The germline CDR1 and CDR2 sequences are SGHRS and YFSETQ. Material for sequencing was PBMCs. The sequence came from a male donor in good health and CMV-seronegative. The V call is TRBV5-1, the J call TRBJ2-3, with D maybe TRBD1 (6 bases). CDR3 sequence: CASSRTVTSTDTQYF. CDR3 in DNA: TGCGCCAGCAGCCGGACAGTAACTAGCACAGATACGCAGTATTTT.